This T cell receptor (beta chain) was profiled in a study of PD-1 blockade in classical Hodgkin lymphoma (dated by TCRdb to 2018 to 2020). Turning to the overall study: Nivolumab dosing was 3 mg/kg intravenously every 2 weeks, continuing until either disease progression or unacceptable toxicity. The study used CyTOF and TCR beta sequencing to define a peripheral blood immune signature of response to PD-1 blockade in classical Hodgkin lymphoma.

Via the germline V gene, CDR1 is SGHVS and CDR2 FQNEAQ. Trimming leaves V shorter by 1 base and J shorter by 3 bases, with the junction holding 7 bases beyond the gene matches. The CDR3 numbers 17 residues from cysteine through phenylalanine. Left in the record is the CDR3 DNA by itself, 51 bases read in frame from the first base. Results the study describes overall, beyond this receptor: By C4D1, a significant rise was seen in CD4+ TCR diversity but not in CD8+ TCR diversity (p=0.0027 vs p=0.16), and the rise was most apparent among complete responders (p=0.02). The study covered only a single clinical trial cohort, and the causes of the repertoire differences, possibly disease activity or prior therapy, were still not defined. Baseline TCR diversity was reported to be lower in newly diagnosed patients than in healthy donors and to be lower still in relapsed/refractory patients. Trial patients with a complete response had baseline diversity similar to that of newly diagnosed patients, while partial responders and progressors had significantly lower diversity. Diversity was lower in patients who began nivolumab less than 1 year after ASCT, so these patients were left out of later analyses to avoid confounding by immune reconstitution.

About this clone itself: Its antigen remains unidentified. Per-base quality was not reported, and no clone a single base away is much larger than it.

Explained via the paper, the time point label denotes: cycle 2 day 1 (C2D1) of nivolumab. Relapse after autologous stem cell transplantation had occurred in all trial patients, and cohorts A, B and C were distinguished by prior brentuximab vedotin exposure. The trial cohort was composed of approximately 56 patients with relapsed/refractory classical Hodgkin lymphoma, for whom complete response, partial response or progressive disease was recorded as best overall response. Single-agent nivolumab was administered to trial patients in the multi-cohort phase II CheckMate 205 trial. Best overall response was determined by an independent review committee according to the 2007 International Working Group response criteria. PBMCs from the trial were collected at three points: immediately before nivolumab initiation (C1D1), and during therapy at cycle 2 day 1 and cycle 4 day 1. Peripheral blood was collected in 8 mL Vacutainer Cell Preparation Tubes, from which PBMCs were isolated by centrifugation and then cryopreserved.

Genomic DNA was extracted with the Qiagen DNeasy kit from unsorted PBMCs and from negatively selected CD4+ and CD8+ fractions. Amplification of TCR beta CDR3 regions was done by immunoSEQ multiplex PCR with primers that anneal to V and J segments. A synthetic immune receptor repertoire was used to minimize amplification bias, and any residual bias was removed computationally once sequencing was done. Concerning the study's data processing: Custom Python scripts were used to quantify repertoire diversity as the Shannon entropy index. Unsorted, CD4+ and CD8+ repertoires were examined separately, except in combined analyses, for which CD4+ and CD8+ sequences were merged in silico. A clone was considered expanded if an increase in frequency of at least 2-fold after treatment relative to C1D1 was found, and a pseudocount of 0.5 was applied to clones undetected at baseline. Singleton clones were defined as clones with 0 or 1 copy at C1D1, and non-singleton clones were defined as clones with 2 or more copies. Clones expanded in unsorted samples were labelled as CD4+, CD8+ or unknown by matching protein sequences in sorted samples from the same patient. Wilcoxon tests on paired samples were used to test diversity changes from C1D1 to C4D1. In its TCRdb copy, this immuneACCESS table keeps in-frame sequences only and misses some clones. Where compared with another copy, unresolved V genes explain less than half of these, and the others have no known cause. V and J calls and clone size are given by that table; D and trimming were obtained from the DNA. The sample data list more than 45,000 clones, and roughly 90% of these were observed just once. Around 9.3% of the sample lies in the top ten.

The source is a human donor with classical Hodgkin lymphoma. This material consisted of peripheral blood mononuclear cells (PBMCs), taken before the second cycle of nivolumab. The chain is made from TRBV7-8 and TRBJ2-5, with 11 middle bases fitting TRBD2. The encoded CDR3 is CASSLVILAGDKETQYF. Read as DNA, the sequence is TGTGCCAGCAGCTTAGTTATACTAGCGGGGGATAAAGAGACCCAGTACTTC.